This T cell receptor (beta chain) is drawn from a study of response to subunit inactivated influenza vaccine. J lost 5 bases, V lost 1 base, and 4 bases had no gene match. CDR1 is SEHNR, CDR2 FQNEAQ, per germline (reference sequence). The CDR3 runs 14 residues. TCRdb reprocessed the RT-PCR reads with MiXCR, giving one entry per CDR3 protein. The sample consists of hundreds of thousands of distinct CDR3 sequences, around 16% of them appearing once. This clonotype occurred a few times. Specimen: PBMCs from blood, collected roughly 12 days after vaccination. The chain has TRBV7-9 and TRBJ2-7; the match to TRBD2 covers 8 bases. The TCR was taken from a man aged 45-65 years who received an inactivated influenza vaccine. The CDR3 nucleotides are TGTGCCAGCAGCTTAGATGGTAGCGGGGACGAGCAGTACTTC. Its translation: CASSLDGSGDEQYF.